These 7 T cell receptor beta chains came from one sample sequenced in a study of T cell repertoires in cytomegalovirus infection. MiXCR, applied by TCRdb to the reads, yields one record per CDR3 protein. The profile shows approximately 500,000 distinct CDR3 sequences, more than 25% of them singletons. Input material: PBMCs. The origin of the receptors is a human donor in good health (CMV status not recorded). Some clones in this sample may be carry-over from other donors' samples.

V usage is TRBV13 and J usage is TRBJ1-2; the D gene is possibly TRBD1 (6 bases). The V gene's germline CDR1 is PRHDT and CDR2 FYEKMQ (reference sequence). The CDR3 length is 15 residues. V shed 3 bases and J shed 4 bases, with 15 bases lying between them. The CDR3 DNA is TGTGCCAGCAGCTTTTGGGTCGTCAGGGGCTATGGCTACACCTTC. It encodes CASSFWVVRGYGYTF.

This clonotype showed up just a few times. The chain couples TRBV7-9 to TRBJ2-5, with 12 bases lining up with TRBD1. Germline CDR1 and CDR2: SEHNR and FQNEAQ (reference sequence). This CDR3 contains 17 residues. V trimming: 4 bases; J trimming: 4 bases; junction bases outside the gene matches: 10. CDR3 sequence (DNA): TGTGCCAGCAGCTCCCTGGGACAGGGGGCTTCGGTAGAGACCCAGTACTTC. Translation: CASSSLGQGASVETQYF.

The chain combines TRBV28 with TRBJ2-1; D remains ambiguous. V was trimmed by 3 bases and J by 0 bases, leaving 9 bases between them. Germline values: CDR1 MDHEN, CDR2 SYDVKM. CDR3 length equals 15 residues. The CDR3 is CASSFKPYSYNEQFF. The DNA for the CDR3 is TGTGCCAGCAGTTTTAAGCCGTACTCCTACAATGAGCAGTTCTTC.

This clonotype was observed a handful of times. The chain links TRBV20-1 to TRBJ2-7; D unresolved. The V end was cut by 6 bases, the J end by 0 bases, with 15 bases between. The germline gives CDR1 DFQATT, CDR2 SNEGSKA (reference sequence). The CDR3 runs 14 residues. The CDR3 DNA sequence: TGCAGTGCCAGTGCCTCCCAGAGCTCCTACGAGCAGTACTTC. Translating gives CSASASQSSYEQYF.

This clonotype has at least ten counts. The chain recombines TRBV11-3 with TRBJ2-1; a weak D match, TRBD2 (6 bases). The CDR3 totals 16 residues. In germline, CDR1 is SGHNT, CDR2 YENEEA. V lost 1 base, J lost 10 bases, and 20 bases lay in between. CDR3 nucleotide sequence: TGTGCCAGCAGCTTAGGGGTTACTAGCTGGCTTAACGAGCAGTTCTTC. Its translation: CASSLGVTSWLNEQFF.

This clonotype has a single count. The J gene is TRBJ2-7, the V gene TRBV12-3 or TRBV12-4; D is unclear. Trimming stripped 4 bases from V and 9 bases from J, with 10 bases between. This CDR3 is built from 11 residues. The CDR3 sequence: CASSSGPRQYF. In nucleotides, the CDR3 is TGTGCCAGCAGTTCGGGCCCTAGGCAGTACTTC.

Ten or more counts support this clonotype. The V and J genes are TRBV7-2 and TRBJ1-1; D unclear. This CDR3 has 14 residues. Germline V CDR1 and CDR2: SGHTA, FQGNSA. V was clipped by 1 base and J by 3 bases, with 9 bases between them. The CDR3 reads CASSLDNWDTEAFF. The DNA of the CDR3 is TGTGCCAGCAGCTTAGACAACTGGGACACTGAAGCTTTCTTT.